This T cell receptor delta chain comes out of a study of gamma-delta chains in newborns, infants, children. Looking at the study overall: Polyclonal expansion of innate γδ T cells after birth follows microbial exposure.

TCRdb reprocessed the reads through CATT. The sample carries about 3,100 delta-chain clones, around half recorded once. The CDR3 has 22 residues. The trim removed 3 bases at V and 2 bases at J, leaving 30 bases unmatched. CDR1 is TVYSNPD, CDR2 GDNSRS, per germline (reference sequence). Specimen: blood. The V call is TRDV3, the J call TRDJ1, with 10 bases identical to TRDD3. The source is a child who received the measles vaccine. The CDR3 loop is CALPSIPRARGIRKPWTDKLIF. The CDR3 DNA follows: TGTGCCTTGCCTTCTATTCCGAGGGCGAGGGGGATACGCAAACCCTGGACCGATAAACTCATCTTT.